One and the same sample provided the 27 T cell receptor beta chains below, sequenced in a study of blood T cell repertoires in COVID-19. Data came from immunoSEQ multiplex PCR; TCRdb stores just in-frame clones and leaves some out. The sample has about 71,000 clones, roughly 87% seen once. Sequencing was done on a sample of peripheral blood. Receptors were obtained from a man between 45 and 60 years old with active COVID-19.

This chain links TRBV12-3 or TRBV12-4 with TRBJ1-2, with unresolved D. This CDR3 spans 13 amino acids. V gave up 5 bases and J gave up 0 bases, with 7 bases separating them. CDR3 sequence (DNA): TGTGCCAGCAGTATCAGTCCTAACTATGGCTACACCTTC. Its translation is CASSISPNYGYTF.

V is TRBV5-6 and J is TRBJ1-2; no reliable D call. The CDR3 is made up of 11 amino acids. Germline lookup yields CDR1 SGHDT and CDR2 YYEEEE. Trimming stripped 4 bases from V and 4 bases from J, with 5 bases between. In nucleotides, the CDR3 is TGTGCCAGCAGCGGGAGCTATGGCTACACCTTC. This translates into CASSGSYGYTF.

The gene calls are TRBV19 and TRBJ1-2; D perhaps matches TRBD1 (6 bases). The CDR3 has 13 residues. Germline V gene data show CDR1 as LNHDA and CDR2 as SQIVND (reference sequence). V shed 7 bases and J shed 4 bases, with 13 bases lying between them. CDR3 loop: CASTYRVGYGYTF. The CDR3 DNA sequence: TGTGCCAGTACGTACAGGGTCGGCTATGGCTACACCTTC.

The rearrangement links TRBV27 to TRBJ2-3, with D possibly matching TRBD1 (6 bases). V was cut by 5 bases and J by 4 bases, with 10 bases left in between. Looked up from germline, CDR1 is MNHEY and CDR2 is SMNVEV (reference sequence). CDR3 length equals 13 residues. The CDR3 nucleotides are TGTGCCAGCAGTAAAACAGGGTCAGATACGCAGTATTTT. This gives the protein CASSKTGSDTQYF.

The chain carries TRBV5-1 and TRBJ2-3, with D possibly matching TRBD1 (6 bases). CDR3 length: 14 amino acids. Germline CDR1 reads SGHRS; CDR2 reads YFSETQ. V was clipped by 2 bases and J by 2 bases, with 9 bases between them. For the CDR3, the DNA is TGCGCCAGCAGCTTAGGACAGCCCACAGATACGCAGTATTTT. It specifies CASSLGQPTDTQYF.

This rearrangement joins TRBV4-1 to TRBJ1-5, with D tentatively TRBD1 (6 bases). V was clipped by 4 bases and J by 0 bases, with 10 bases between them. The germline gives CDR1 MGHRA, CDR2 YSYEKL. The CDR3 totals 15 residues. CDR3 region: CASSRGQFSNQPQHF. The CDR3 nucleotides read TGCGCCAGCAGCCGAGGACAGTTTAGCAATCAGCCCCAGCATTTT.

V gene TRBV5-4 combines with J gene TRBJ1-1; 8 bases match TRBD1. The V gene's germline CDR1 is SGHNT and CDR2 YYREEE (reference sequence). Trimming took 1 base from V and 5 from J; bases not matched to a gene: 4. The CDR3 covers 14 residues. CDR3 DNA sequence: TGTGCCAGCAGCTTGTGGACAGGGTATACTGAAGCTTTCTTT. It specifies CASSLWTGYTEAFF.

The chain recombines TRBV7-7 with TRBJ2-7; no reliable D call. CDR1 is SSHAT, CDR2 FNYEAQ, per germline (reference sequence). V was clipped by 1 base and J by 3 bases, with 13 bases between them. The CDR3 extends over 15 amino acids. Here the CDR3 reads CASSLGLPPHYEQYF. As DNA, the CDR3 is TGTGCCAGCAGCTTAGGACTCCCTCCCCACTACGAGCAGTACTTC. The variable domain in full, with the rest retrieved from reference TRBV7-7 and TRBJ2-7, is GAGVSQSPRYKVTKRGQDVTLRCDPISSHATLYWYQQALGQGPEFLTYFNYEAQPDKSGLPSDRFSAERPEGSISTLTIQRTEQRDSAMYRCASSLGLPPHYEQYFGPGTRLTVT.

V gene TRBV18 combines with J gene TRBJ1-2; tentatively, D is TRBD1 (6 bases). CDR1 and CDR2 (germline): KGHSH, LQKENI. The CDR3 covers 15 residues. V lost 8 bases, J lost 4 bases, and 20 bases lay in between. The CDR3 loop reads CASAASIQGGYGYTF. CDR3 DNA sequence: TGTGCCAGCGCGGCAAGTATACAGGGCGGCTATGGCTACACCTTC.

The V and J genes are TRBV19 and TRBJ2-6; a possible D gene is TRBD2 (6 bases). The V gene lost 1 base and the J gene lost 0 bases, with 19 bases spanning the gap. The germline V gene has CDR1 LNHDA and CDR2 SQIVND (reference sequence). The CDR3 has 20 residues. The DNA of the CDR3 is TGTGCCAGTAGTATAGGGTGGCGGGGCGCCCCTAGCTCTGGGGCCAACGTCCTGACTTTC. Translation gives CASSIGWRGAPSSGANVLTF.

V gene TRBV6-2 or TRBV6-3 combines with J gene TRBJ2-5; D is undetermined. Germline assignment: CDR1 MNHEY and CDR2 SVGEGT. The CDR3 is 14 residues long. Trimming pared 2 bases from V and 3 bases from J, leaving 10 bases between. The chain's CDR3 is CASSYLRPEETQYF. The CDR3 DNA sequence: TGTGCCAGCAGTTACCTCCGTCCCGAAGAGACCCAGTACTTC.

This clone turned up a few times. The CDR3 here is CASSLVPSGYEQYF. DNA of the CDR3: TGTGCCAGCAGCTTAGTACCGAGCGGCTACGAGCAGTACTTC. The V and J genes are TRBV7-2 and TRBJ2-7, with a weak D call TRBD2 (5 bases). Germline V lookup: CDR1 SGHTA, CDR2 FQGNSA. The CDR3 length is 14 residues. Trimming left V 1 base short and J 3 bases short, with 10 bases between.

V is TRBV19 and J is TRBJ2-7; D ambiguous. Germline V gene sequence: CDR1 LNHDA, CDR2 SQIVND (reference sequence). V lost 0 bases and J 3 bases, leaving 21 bases between the germline ends. The CDR3 is 18 residues long. CDR3 in DNA: TGTGCCAGTAGTATAGAGTCGATTCCCAGGTCCGCAGGCTACGAGCAGTACTTC. Protein product: CASSIESIPRSAGYEQYF.

This clone came up once. The chain has TRBV7-9 and TRBJ1-6, with TRBD1 as a possible D gene (5 bases). CDR1 SEHNR and CDR2 FQNEAQ come from the germline V gene (reference sequence). The germline V and J ends were trimmed by 4 bases and 12 bases, with 13 bases remaining between them. The CDR3 loop spans 13 amino acids. CDR3 protein: CASSSASGGPLHF. CDR3 DNA sequence: TGTGCCAGCAGCTCCGCCTCGGGGGGACCCCTCCACTTT. The whole variable domain, remainder taken from reference TRBV7-9 and TRBJ1-6, is DTGVSQNPRHKITKRGQNVTFRCDPISEHNRLYWYRQTLGQGPEFLTYFQNEAQLEKSRLLSDRFSAERPKGSFSTLEIQRTEQGDSAMYLCASSSASGGPLHFGNGTRLTVT.

This clone has only one observation. The V gene is TRBV6-2 or TRBV6-3, the J gene TRBJ2-3; no definite D call. This CDR3 region has 18 residues. Trimming took 0 bases from V and 2 from J, leaving 18 bases between them. Germline assignment: CDR1 MNHEY and CDR2 SVGEGT. CDR3 in amino acids: CASSYSPFNQIPTDTQYF. The CDR3 nucleotides read TGTGCCAGCAGTTACTCCCCCTTCAACCAGATTCCCACAGATACGCAGTATTTT.

A single count supports this clone. The V and J genes are TRBV6-4 and TRBJ2-3; perhaps TRBD1 as D (6 bases). Germline V CDR1 and CDR2: MRHNA, SNTAGT. V lost 2 bases and J 1 base, leaving 10 bases between the germline ends. This CDR3 is 15 amino acids long. The CDR3 region is CASSDVGGGTDTQYF. The CDR3 nucleotides read TGTGCCAGCAGTGACGTTGGGGGCGGCACAGATACGCAGTATTTT.

CDR3 sequence (DNA): TGTGCCATCAGTGAGGTCGCGGGGGGTGTCAATGAGCAGTTCTTC. Translated: CAISEVAGGVNEQFF. The chain is built from TRBV10-3 and TRBJ2-1, with 8 nucleotides matching TRBD2. The CDR3 loop spans 15 amino acids. Germline V gene lookup returns CDR1 ENHRY and CDR2 SYGVKD. Germline trimming cut 2 bases from V and 6 bases from J; bases unmatched to any gene: 6.

The chain has TRBV20-1 and TRBJ2-5; D not certain. The CDR3 contains 13 residues. Trimming took off 3 bases at V and 5 bases at J, with 13 bases between the two ends. The germline CDR1 and CDR2 sequences are DFQATT and SNEGSKA (reference sequence). The CDR3 loop is CSASALEWETQYF. The CDR3 DNA sequence: TGCAGTGCTAGTGCACTGGAGTGGGAGACCCAGTACTTC.

This clone appeared once. This chain joins TRBV18 and TRBJ2-7; tentatively, D is TRBD1 (6 bases). The V gene's germline CDR1 is KGHSH and CDR2 LQKENI. V was cut by 0 bases and J by 2 bases, with 14 bases left in between. The CDR3 consists of 16 residues. CDR3 nucleotides: TGTGCCAGCTCACCACCGAATGGACAGTTCACCTACGAGCAGTACTTC. Amino acids: CASSPPNGQFTYEQYF. Full variable domain (rest looked up from reference TRBV18 and TRBJ2-7): NAGVMQNPRHLVRRRGQEARLRCSPMKGHSHVYWYRQLPEEGLKFMVYLQKENIIDESGMPKERFSAEFPKEGPSILRIQQVVRGDSAAYFCASSPPNGQFTYEQYFGPGTRLTVT.

The chain employs TRBV6-6 and TRBJ1-1, with 9 nucleotides matching TRBD1. The V segment lost 4 bases and the J segment 1 base; nucleotides outside the gene matches: 7. There are 16 residues in the CDR3. Germline V gene lookup returns CDR1 MNHNY and CDR2 SVGAGI (reference sequence). CDR3 nucleotide sequence: TGTGCCAGCAGTTCGGACAGGGGTTCGTCGAACACTGAAGCTTTCTTT. Its translation is CASSSDRGSSNTEAFF.

The J gene is TRBJ2-5, the V gene TRBV7-2, with TRBD2 matching over 10 bases. The junction had 10 bases not matched to a gene; V was cut back by 4 bases and J by 5 bases. Germline CDR1 SGHTA, CDR2 FQGNSA. The CDR3 has 16 amino acids. As DNA, the CDR3 is TGTGCCAGCAGCTCATGGACTAGCGGACAGGGTGAGACCCAGTACTTC. This translates into CASSSWTSGQGETQYF.

The chain employs TRBV7-2 and TRBJ2-7; TRBD2 might be the D (5 bases). Trimming shortened V by 1 base and J by 0 bases, and 10 bases separated the two germline ends. The germline CDR1 and CDR2 sequences are SGHTA and FQGNSA. The CDR3 sequence is 15 residues long. The DNA of the CDR3 is TGTGCCAGCAGCTTAGAACTAGGGAGCTCCTACGAGCAGTACTTC. Its protein product is CASSLELGSSYEQYF.

The chain couples TRBV7-2 to TRBJ2-1, with 12 bases fitting TRBD1. Germline V gene data show CDR1 as SGHTA and CDR2 as FQGNSA. CDR3 length: 17 amino acids. Germline trimming cut 4 bases from V and 9 bases from J; bases unmatched to any gene: 13. The DNA for the CDR3 is TGTGCCAGCAGCTCTACGCGTGCGGGACAGGGGGCAGGTGAGCAGTTCTTC. It translates to CASSSTRAGQGAGEQFF.

A few counts support this clone. This rearrangement joins TRBV6-5 to TRBJ2-7; TRBD2 might be the D (7 bases). The CDR3 is made up of 14 amino acids. Per germline, CDR1 MNHEY and CDR2 SVGAGI. V was trimmed by 6 bases and J by 0 bases, leaving 12 bases between them. In DNA form, the CDR3 reads TGTGCCAGCAGACCGGGGGGCAGCTCCTACGAGCAGTACTTC. It specifies CASRPGGSSYEQYF.

The chain links TRBV9 to TRBJ1-3; 7 bases are a match to TRBD1. The CDR3 is made up of 16 amino acids. J was trimmed by 4 bases and V by 4 bases; bases with no gene match: 11. From germline, CDR1 is SGDLS and CDR2 YYNGEE. The DNA for the CDR3 is TGTGCCAGCAGCCCTACGGGGACAGCTATAGGAAACACCATATATTTT. Protein product: CASSPTGTAIGNTIYF.

The chain has TRBV11-2 and TRBJ2-1; tentatively, D is TRBD1 (6 bases). Trimming pared 1 base from V and 6 bases from J, leaving 13 bases between. Germline CDR1 SGHAT, CDR2 FQNNGV. The CDR3 is 15 residues long. The CDR3 loop is CASSLGRGRLNEQFF. The CDR3 DNA follows: TGTGCCAGCAGCTTAGGCAGGGGCCGCCTCAATGAGCAGTTCTTC.

The rearrangement joins TRBV5-1 to TRBJ1-2; 9 positions match TRBD1. Germline V lookup: CDR1 SGHRS, CDR2 YFSETQ. The CDR3 is made up of 15 amino acids. The J segment lost 6 bases and the V segment lost 4 bases, leaving 10 bases of the junction unmatched. Here the CDR3 reads CASSRTRGQGHGYTF. CDR3 sequence (DNA): TGCGCCAGCAGCCGTACACGAGGACAGGGGCATGGCTACACCTTC.